This TCR beta chain originates from a study of T cells in Graves' hyperthyroidism and ophthalmopathy. General observations from the study: Blood samples included most of the expanded thyroid clonotypes exceeding 0.001.

Points on this clonotype: Its specificity is unknown.

TCR beta CDR3 regions were amplified from RNA. Initially, a first-round RT-PCR of the TCR CDR3 employed the HTBI primer set. MiXCR was run by TCRdb on the multiplex PCR reads, yielding one entry per CDR3 protein. This sample has under 650,000 distinct CDR3 sequences, with about 17% found just once. Graves' hyperthyroidism is called stable when ophthalmopathy does not progress within 18 months. A patient was excluded if there was uncontrolled infection, other autoimmune disease, pregnancy or lactation. The CDR3 length is 18 residues. After removal of 5 bases from V and 6 bases from J, the junction contained 18 bases not matched to a gene. Germline lookup yields CDR1 SGHAT and CDR2 FQNNGV.

The receptor comes from a woman aged 30 to 39 with Graves' hyperthyroidism. Sequencing was done on a sample of blood. V is TRBV11-2 and J is TRBJ2-1, with 8 nucleotides matching TRBD2. CDR3 protein: CASSQNSGLVLGPNEQFF. In DNA, the CDR3 is TGTGCCAGCAGCCAAAACTCGGGACTAGTCCTCGGACCCAATGAGCAGTTCTTC.